This T cell receptor (beta chain) was captured by sequencing in a study of beta chain features in type 1 diabetes. Study-level background: Taken together, all samples contributed some 98 million examined sorted cells.

The sequenced template was cDNA made from the entire isolated RNA. This table comes from immunoSEQ multiplex PCR, and its TCRdb copy is limited to in-frame clones, with some not included. The table shows 300,000 or so clones, with roughly an eighth occurring only once. Findings of the study overall: Within each of all four CD4+ subsets, Type 1 diabetes patients had TCRB CDR3s that were moderately but significantly shorter.

It was via CD45RO/CCR7/CD25/CD127/CD95/CD27 that CD4+ naive, central memory, regulatory and stem cell-like memory cells were sorted. A few counts support this clone. What it binds is not known. This TCR came from a man younger than 40 with type 1 diabetes. The sequenced sample was naive CD4+ T cells from blood.

CDR3 sequence: CASSAAGTTEETQYF. DNA for the CDR3: TGCGCCAGCAGCGCTGCCGGGACTACCGAAGAGACCCAGTACTTC. J is TRBJ2-5 and V is TRBV5-1, with 7 bases matching TRBD2. Germline-derived CDR1 and CDR2 are SGHRS and YFSETQ. The CDR3 is 15 residues long. V trimming: 4 bases; J trimming: 3 bases; junction bases outside the gene matches: 9.